The 22 T cell receptor beta chains given below trace back to one sample, sequenced in a study of T cells in tumors after PD-1 blockade. Libraries were prepared by immunoSEQ multiplex PCR; TCRdb keeps only in-frame clonotypes and omits some of them. The sample has 11,000 or so clones; approximately 57% are singletons. The specimen was tumor tissue, collected before anti-PD-1 treatment. These receptors were obtained from a human donor with basal cell carcinoma.

V is TRBV6-5 and J is TRBJ2-5; D possibly corresponds to TRBD1 (5 bases). Germline CDR1 is MNHEY and CDR2 is SVGAGI. The CDR3 extends over 13 amino acids. The V and J ends lost 6 bases and 3 bases respectively, with 11 bases between them. In DNA, the CDR3 is TGTGCCAGCAGCCAGGGTTACGAAGAGACCCAGTACTTC. As protein: CASSQGYEETQYF.

This clone was seen a few times. The chain combines TRBV11-3 with TRBJ1-6; 11 positions agree with TRBD1. CDR3 length: 16 amino acids. V lost 7 bases, J lost 4 bases, and 6 bases stayed unmatched. CDR1 SGHNT and CDR2 YENEEA come from the germline V gene. CDR3 protein: CASNPGTGGYNSPLHF. The CDR3 DNA is TGTGCCAGCAACCCCGGGACAGGGGGTTATAATTCACCCCTCCACTTT.

CDR3 bases: TGTGCCAGCAACCTTGGCTCTGGGGCCAACGTCCTGACTTTC. Protein product: CASNLGSGANVLTF. The genes are TRBV28 and TRBJ2-6; D ambiguous. There are 14 residues in the CDR3. V was trimmed by 7 bases and J by 0 bases, leaving 7 bases between them. Per the germline V gene, CDR1 is MDHEN and CDR2 is SYDVKM.

The gene calls are TRBV3-1 (or the pseudogene TRBV3-2) and TRBJ1-1, with 7 bases matching TRBD1. The CDR3 has 14 residues. After removal of 1 base from V and 4 bases from J, the junction contained 3 bases not matched to a gene. CDR1 is LGHDT and CDR2 is YNNKEL in the germline V gene (reference sequence). The CDR3 sequence is CASSQVEGATEAFF. CDR3 DNA sequence: TGTGCCAGCAGCCAAGTAGAGGGGGCCACTGAAGCTTTCTTT.

There are a few counts of this clone. The chain is built from TRBV20-1 and TRBJ1-1; weak D call: TRBD1 (5 bases). The CDR3 has 11 amino acids. Germline V lookup: CDR1 DFQATT, CDR2 SNEGSKA (reference sequence). V lost 6 bases, J lost 11 bases, and 16 bases lay in between. The CDR3 is CSAKKGREAFF. The CDR3, as DNA: TGCAGTGCCAAGAAGGGCAGGGAGGCTTTCTTT.

This clone has a handful of counts. The chain joins TRBV5-4 to TRBJ1-2; D gene ambiguous. CDR3 length: 14 amino acids. V was shortened by 3 bases and J by 1 base, with 10 bases between the two germline ends. The V gene's germline CDR1 is SGHNT and CDR2 YYREEE (reference sequence). The CDR3 DNA follows: TGTGCCAGCAGCTCTTTCACAAGTAACTATGGCTACACCTTC. Protein: CASSSFTSNYGYTF.

This clone was observed a single time. J is TRBJ2-2 and V is TRBV5-1; D not certain. This CDR3 region has 15 residues. Trimming took off 4 bases at V and 1 base at J, with 11 bases between the two ends. Germline V lookup: CDR1 SGHRS, CDR2 YFSETQ. This CDR3 reads CASSGSALNTGELFF. The CDR3 nucleotides read TGCGCCAGCAGCGGGTCGGCTCTGAACACCGGGGAGCTGTTTTTT. The full variable domain, rest sourced from reference TRBV5-1 and TRBJ2-2, is KAGVTQTPRYLIKTRGQQVTLSCSPISGHRSVSWYQQTPGQGLQFLFEYFSETQRNKGNFPGRFSGRQFSNSRSEMNVSTLELGDSALYLCASSGSALNTGELFFGEGSRLTVL.

This rearrangement joins TRBV21-1 to TRBJ2-7; the tabulated D call, TRBD2, remains unverified against the DNA. TRBV21-1 is tagged as a pseudogene. The CDR3 spans 13 residues. The CDR3 sequence: CASSKLSSYEQYF. The CDR3 DNA reads as TGTGCCAGCAGCAAATTGAGCTCCTACGAGCAGTACTTC.

CDR3: CASSDEGGTEAFF. CDR3 DNA: TGTGCCAGCAGTGACGAGGGGGGGACTGAAGCTTTCTTT. The V call is TRBV6-4, the J call TRBJ1-1; tentatively, D is TRBD1 (6 bases). The length of the CDR3 is 13 residues. CDR1 MRHNA and CDR2 SNTAGT come from the germline V gene. Deletions cut 2 bases from V and 5 bases from J, with 9 bases between.

The rearrangement links TRBV19 to TRBJ2-1; 9 bases match TRBD1. With V trimmed by 4 bases and J by 1 base, 2 bases remained unmatched. This CDR3 comprises 15 residues. CDR1 is LNHDA and CDR2 is SQIVND in the germline V gene (reference sequence). CDR3 bases: TGTGCCAGTAGTAAACAGGGGGCTTCCTACAATGAGCAGTTCTTC. Translation gives CASSKQGASYNEQFF. Complete variable domain (other parts from reference TRBV19 and TRBJ2-1): DGGITQSPKYLFRKEGQNVTLSCEQNLNHDAMYWYRQDPGQGLRLIYYSQIVNDFQKGDIAEGYSVSREKKESFPLTVTSAQKNPTAFYLCASSKQGASYNEQFFGPGTRLTVL.

The CDR3 DNA reads TGTGCCATCAGTGGGGGAGGCCCTGAAGCTTTCTTT. This translates into CAISGGGPEAFF. V is TRBV10-3 and J is TRBJ1-1; D remains ambiguous. This CDR3 spans 12 amino acids. Germline lookup yields CDR1 ENHRY and CDR2 SYGVKD. V was cut by 4 bases and J by 6 bases, with 9 bases left in between.

This chain joins TRBV28 and TRBJ1-2, with D possibly matching TRBD1 (5 bases). The V end lost 2 bases, the J end lost 10 bases, and 14 bases lay between the germline ends. Germline CDR1 is MDHEN and CDR2 is SYDVKM. The CDR3 contains 13 residues. In DNA, the CDR3 is TGTGCCAGCAGTTTAGCCGCCGGGACCCACTACACCTTC. Translated: CASSLAAGTHYTF.

This chain links TRBV7-9 with TRBJ2-3; 9 bases align to TRBD1. Germline CDR1 SEHNR, CDR2 FQNEAQ (reference sequence). V was pared by 5 bases and J by 3 bases, with 6 bases of the junction left unmatched. The CDR3 contains 15 residues. In nucleotides, the CDR3 is TGTGCCAGCAGCCTTACCGGGACAGGGACAGATACGCAGTATTTT. Residues: CASSLTGTGTDTQYF.

By share, this clone counts as medium-sized (0.01 to 0.1%). CDR3 in amino acids: CASTDQGAGELFF. The CDR3 DNA reads TGCGCCAGTACCGACCAGGGGGCCGGGGAGCTGTTTTTT. This sequence joins TRBV10-2 and TRBJ2-2; the match to TRBD1 covers 7 bases. The CDR3 totals 13 residues. Germline loops: CDR1 WSHSY, CDR2 SAAADI. J was trimmed by 6 bases and V by 9 bases; bases with no gene match: 7.

In its sample, this clone was seen a few times. The chain joins TRBV7-2 to TRBJ2-6; D is possibly TRBD1 (5 bases). V lost 3 bases, J lost 3 bases, and 15 bases lay in between. Per the germline V gene, CDR1 is SGHTA and CDR2 is FQGNSA. CDR3 length: 17 residues. CDR3 sequence: CASSFNFRGSGANVLTF. CDR3 sequence (DNA): TGTGCCAGCAGCTTTAATTTTAGGGGTAGTGGGGCCAACGTCCTGACTTTC.

V gene TRBV7-3 combines with J gene TRBJ1-6; 7 nucleotides agree with TRBD1. The length of the CDR3 is 15 residues. The germline V gene has CDR1 SGHTA and CDR2 FQGTGA. V was pared by 3 bases and J by 5 bases, with 4 bases of the junction left unmatched. The CDR3 nucleotides are TGTGCCAGCAGCTTGACAGGGATAGATAATTCACCCCTCCACTTT. This sequence encodes CASSLTGIDNSPLHF.

The chain is built from TRBV25-1 and TRBJ2-1, with TRBD2 matching over 9 bases. V lost 4 bases, J lost 7 bases, and 11 bases stayed unmatched. The CDR3 is 16 residues long. Germline CDR1 reads MGHDK; CDR2 reads SYGVNS. The CDR3, as DNA: TGTGCCAGCAGTGCTGCGGGGGGGCCGGGTTGGAATGAGCAGTTCTTC. This translates into CASSAAGGPGWNEQFF.

This chain links TRBV30 with TRBJ1-5; 8 bases align to TRBD1. Germline V gene data show CDR1 as GTSNPN and CDR2 as SVGIG (reference sequence). After removal of 1 base from V and 4 bases from J, the junction contained 6 bases not matched to a gene. This CDR3 is built from 15 residues. In DNA, the CDR3 is TGTGCCTGGAGTGCCGACAGGGGCGGGAATCAGCCCCAGCATTTT. Translating it yields CAWSADRGGNQPQHF. Full variable domain (outside the CDR3, taken from reference TRBV30 and TRBJ1-5): SQTIHQWPATLVQPVGSPLSLECTVEGTSNPNLYWYRQAAGRGLQLLFYSVGIGQISSEVPQNLSASRPQDRQFILSSKKLLLSDSGFYLCAWSADRGGNQPQHFGDGTRLSIL.

The V call is TRBV21-1, the J call TRBJ2-2; TRBD2 was called by the table and not checked on the DNA. TRBV21-1 is a pseudogene segment. CDR3 length equals 12 residues. The CDR3 region is CASSKGIGELFF. The CDR3 nucleotides are TGTGCCAGCAGCAAAGGTATCGGGGAGCTGTTTTTT.

The rearrangement uses TRBV9 and TRBJ2-3; D perhaps matches TRBD2 (6 bases). Germline V gives CDR1 SGDLS, CDR2 YYNGEE. V gave up 1 base and J gave up 0 bases, with 18 bases separating them. This CDR3 is 18 amino acids long. In DNA form, the CDR3 reads TGTGCCAGCAGCGTAAGTTGGAGTGGAGGGTCTAGCACAGATACGCAGTATTTT. Its translation is CASSVSWSGGSSTDTQYF.

The chain recombines TRBV7-9 with TRBJ1-2; 8 nucleotides match TRBD1. CDR3 length equals 16 residues. From germline, CDR1 is SEHNR and CDR2 FQNEAQ (reference sequence). The V gene end was trimmed by 2 bases and the J gene end by 1 base; junction bases not matched to a gene: 6. CDR3: CASSLNGDRGNYGYTF. DNA of the CDR3: TGTGCCAGCAGCTTAAATGGTGACAGGGGTAACTATGGCTACACCTTC. Full variable domain (missing parts from reference TRBV7-9 and TRBJ1-2): DTGVSQNPRHKITKRGQNVTFRCDPISEHNRLYWYRQTLGQGPEFLTYFQNEAQLEKSRLLSDRFSAERPKGSFSTLEIQRTEQGDSAMYLCASSLNGDRGNYGYTFGSGTRLTVV.

This clone was found a few times. The chain couples TRBV7-2 to TRBJ1-1; D unresolved. Trimming took 5 bases from V and 6 from J, leaving 16 bases between them. The CDR3 is 14 residues long. From germline, CDR1 is SGHTA and CDR2 FQGNSA. CDR3 protein: CASSPYRSEAEAFF. The CDR3, as DNA: TGTGCCAGCAGCCCCTACCGGTCCGAAGCTGAAGCTTTCTTT.